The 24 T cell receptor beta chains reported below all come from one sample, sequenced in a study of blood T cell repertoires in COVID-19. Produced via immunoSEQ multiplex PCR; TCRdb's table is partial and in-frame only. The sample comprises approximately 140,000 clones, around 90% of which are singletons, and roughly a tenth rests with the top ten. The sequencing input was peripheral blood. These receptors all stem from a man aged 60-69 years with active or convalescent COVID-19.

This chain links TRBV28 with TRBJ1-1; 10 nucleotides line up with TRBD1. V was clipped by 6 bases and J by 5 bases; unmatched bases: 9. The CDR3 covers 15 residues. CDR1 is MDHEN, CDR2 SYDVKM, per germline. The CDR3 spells CASRERTGGKTEAFF. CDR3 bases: TGTGCCAGCAGAGAAAGGACAGGGGGGAAAACTGAAGCTTTCTTT.

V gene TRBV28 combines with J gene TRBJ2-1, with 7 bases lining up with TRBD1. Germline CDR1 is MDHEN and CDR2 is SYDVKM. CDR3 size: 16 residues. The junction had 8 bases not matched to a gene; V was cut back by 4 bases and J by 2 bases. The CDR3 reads CASSSTGALAYNEQFF. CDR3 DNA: TGTGCCAGCAGTTCTACAGGGGCGCTGGCCTACAATGAGCAGTTCTTC.

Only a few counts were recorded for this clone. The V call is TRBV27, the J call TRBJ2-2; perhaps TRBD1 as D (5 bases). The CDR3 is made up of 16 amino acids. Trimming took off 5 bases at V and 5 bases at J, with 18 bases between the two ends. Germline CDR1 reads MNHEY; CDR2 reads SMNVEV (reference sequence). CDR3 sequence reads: CASSRRAVLGTGELFF. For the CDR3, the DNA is TGTGCCAGCAGTCGCAGGGCGGTCTTGGGGACCGGGGAGCTGTTTTTT.

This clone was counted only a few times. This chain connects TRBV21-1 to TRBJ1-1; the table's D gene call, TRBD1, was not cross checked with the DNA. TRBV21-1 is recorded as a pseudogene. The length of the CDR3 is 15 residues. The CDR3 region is CASSKAATENTEAFF. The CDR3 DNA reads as TGTGCCAGCAGCAAAGCAGCAACAGAGAACACTGAAGCTTTCTTT.

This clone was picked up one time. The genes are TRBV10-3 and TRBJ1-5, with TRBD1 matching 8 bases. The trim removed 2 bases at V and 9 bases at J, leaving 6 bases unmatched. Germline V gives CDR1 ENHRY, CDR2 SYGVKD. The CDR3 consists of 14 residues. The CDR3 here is CAISEGQGGGPQHF. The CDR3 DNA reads TGTGCCATCAGTGAGGGACAGGGCGGAGGGCCCCAGCATTTT.

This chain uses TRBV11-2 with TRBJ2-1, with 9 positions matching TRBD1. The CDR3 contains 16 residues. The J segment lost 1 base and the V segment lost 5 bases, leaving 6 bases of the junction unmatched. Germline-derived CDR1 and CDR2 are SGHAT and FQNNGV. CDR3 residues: CASSPRQGGSYNEQFF. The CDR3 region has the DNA TGTGCCAGCAGCCCGCGACAGGGGGGGTCCTACAATGAGCAGTTCTTC.

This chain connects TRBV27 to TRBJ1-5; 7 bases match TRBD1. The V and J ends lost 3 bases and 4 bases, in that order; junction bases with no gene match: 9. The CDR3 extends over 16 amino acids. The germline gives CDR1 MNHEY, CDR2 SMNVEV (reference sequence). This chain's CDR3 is CASSFTGQIMNQPQHF. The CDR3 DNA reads TGTGCCAGCAGTTTTACGGGACAGATCATGAATCAGCCCCAGCATTTT.

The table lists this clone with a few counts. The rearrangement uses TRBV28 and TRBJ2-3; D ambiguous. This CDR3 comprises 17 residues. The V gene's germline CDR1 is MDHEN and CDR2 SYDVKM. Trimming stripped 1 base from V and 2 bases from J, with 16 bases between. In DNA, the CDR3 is TGTGCCAGCAGTTTATCAATCGACTTATCCAACACAGATACGCAGTATTTT. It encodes CASSLSIDLSNTDTQYF. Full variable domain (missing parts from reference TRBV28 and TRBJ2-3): DVKVTQSSRYLVKRTGEKVFLECVQDMDHENMFWYRQDPGLGLRLIYFSYDVKMKEKGDIPEGYSVSREKKERFSLILESASTNQTSMYLCASSLSIDLSNTDTQYFGPGTRLTVL.

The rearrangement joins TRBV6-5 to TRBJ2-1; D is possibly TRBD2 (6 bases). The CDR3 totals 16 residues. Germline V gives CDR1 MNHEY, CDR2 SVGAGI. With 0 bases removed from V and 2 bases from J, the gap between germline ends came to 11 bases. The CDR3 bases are TGTGCCAGCAGTTACTCGGGACTGATGACCTACAATGAGCAGTTCTTC. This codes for CASSYSGLMTYNEQFF.

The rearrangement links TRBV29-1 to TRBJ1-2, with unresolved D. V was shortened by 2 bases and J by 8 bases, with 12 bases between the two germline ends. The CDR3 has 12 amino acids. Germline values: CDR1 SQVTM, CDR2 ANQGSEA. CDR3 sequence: CSVENSRSGYTF. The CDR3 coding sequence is TGCAGCGTTGAAAACTCCCGGTCGGGCTACACCTTC.

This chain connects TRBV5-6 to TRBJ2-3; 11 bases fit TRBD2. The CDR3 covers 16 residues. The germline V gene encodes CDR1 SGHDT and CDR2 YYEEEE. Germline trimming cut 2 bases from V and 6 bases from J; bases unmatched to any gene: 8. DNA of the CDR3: TGTGCCAGCAGCTTATTTAGCGGGAGGGCGAGGGATACGCAGTATTTT. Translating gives CASSLFSGRARDTQYF. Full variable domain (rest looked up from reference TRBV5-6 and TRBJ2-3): DAGVTQSPTHLIKTRGQQVTLRCSPKSGHDTVSWYQQALGQGPQFIFQYYEEEERQRGNFPDRFSGHQFPNYSSELNVNALLLGDSALYLCASSLFSGRARDTQYFGPGTRLTVL.

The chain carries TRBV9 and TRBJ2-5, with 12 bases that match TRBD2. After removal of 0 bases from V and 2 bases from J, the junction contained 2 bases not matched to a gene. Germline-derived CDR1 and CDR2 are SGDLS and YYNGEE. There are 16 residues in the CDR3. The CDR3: CASSVGTSGIQETQYF. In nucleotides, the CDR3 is TGTGCCAGCAGCGTAGGGACTAGCGGGATACAAGAGACCCAGTACTTC.

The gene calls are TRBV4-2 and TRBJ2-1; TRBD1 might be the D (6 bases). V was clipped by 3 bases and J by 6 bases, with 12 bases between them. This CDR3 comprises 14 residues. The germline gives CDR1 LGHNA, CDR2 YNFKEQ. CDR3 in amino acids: CASSHDRPPNEQFF. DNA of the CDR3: TGTGCCAGCAGCCACGACAGGCCTCCCAATGAGCAGTTCTTC.

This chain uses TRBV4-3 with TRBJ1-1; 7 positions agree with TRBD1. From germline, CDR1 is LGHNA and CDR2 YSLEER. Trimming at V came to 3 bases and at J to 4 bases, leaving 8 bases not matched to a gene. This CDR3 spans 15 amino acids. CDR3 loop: CASSQGLQGTTEAFF. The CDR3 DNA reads TGCGCCAGCAGCCAGGGTTTACAGGGGACCACTGAAGCTTTCTTT.

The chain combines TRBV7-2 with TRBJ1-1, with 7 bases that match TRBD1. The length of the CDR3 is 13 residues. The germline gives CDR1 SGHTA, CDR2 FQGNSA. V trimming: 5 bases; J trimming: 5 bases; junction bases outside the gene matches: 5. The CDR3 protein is CASSIKTGTEAFF. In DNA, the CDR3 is TGTGCCAGCAGCATCAAGACAGGGACTGAAGCTTTCTTT.

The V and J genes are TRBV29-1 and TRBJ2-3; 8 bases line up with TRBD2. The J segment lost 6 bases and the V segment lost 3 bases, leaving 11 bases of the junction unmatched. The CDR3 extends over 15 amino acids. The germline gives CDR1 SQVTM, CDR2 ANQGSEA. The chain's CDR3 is CSVDRRGGRGDTQYF. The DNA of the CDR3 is TGCAGCGTTGATAGACGGGGGGGGAGAGGGGATACGCAGTATTTT.

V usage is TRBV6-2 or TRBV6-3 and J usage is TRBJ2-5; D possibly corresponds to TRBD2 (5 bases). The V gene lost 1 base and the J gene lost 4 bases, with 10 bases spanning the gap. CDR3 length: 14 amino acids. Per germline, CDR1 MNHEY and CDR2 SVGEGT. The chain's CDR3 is CASSYLTKRETQYF. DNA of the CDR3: TGTGCCAGCAGTTACTTGACTAAACGAGAGACCCAGTACTTC.

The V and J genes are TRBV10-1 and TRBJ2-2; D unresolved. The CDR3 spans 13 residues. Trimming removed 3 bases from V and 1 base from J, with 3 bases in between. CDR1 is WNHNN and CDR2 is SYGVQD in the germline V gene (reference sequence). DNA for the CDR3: TGCGCCAGCAGTGATAAGAACACCGGGGAGCTGTTTTTT. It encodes CASSDKNTGELFF.

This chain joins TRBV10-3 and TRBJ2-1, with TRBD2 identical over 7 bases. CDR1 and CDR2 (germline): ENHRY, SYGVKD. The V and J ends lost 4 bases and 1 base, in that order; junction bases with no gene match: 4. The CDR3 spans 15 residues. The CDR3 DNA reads TGTGCCATCAGTGGGACTAGTGGGTCCTACAATGAGCAGTTCTTC. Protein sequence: CAISGTSGSYNEQFF.

The CDR3 DNA follows: TGCGCCAGCAGTGACCCAGGGGGCTGGACTAATGAAAAACTGTTTTTT. It encodes CASSDPGGWTNEKLFF. V is TRBV10-2 and J is TRBJ1-4; 8 bases are shared with TRBD1. Per the germline V gene, CDR1 is WSHSY and CDR2 is SAAADI. J gave up 2 bases and V 3 bases, and 5 bases lay outside the gene matches. The CDR3 runs to 16 residues.

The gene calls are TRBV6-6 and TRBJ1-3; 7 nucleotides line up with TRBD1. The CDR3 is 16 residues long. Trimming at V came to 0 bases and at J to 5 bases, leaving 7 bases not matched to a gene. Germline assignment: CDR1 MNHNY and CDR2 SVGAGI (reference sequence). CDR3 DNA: TGTGCCAGCAGTTACTCGCCCGAGACAGGGCGAAACACCATATATTTT. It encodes CASSYSPETGRNTIYF.

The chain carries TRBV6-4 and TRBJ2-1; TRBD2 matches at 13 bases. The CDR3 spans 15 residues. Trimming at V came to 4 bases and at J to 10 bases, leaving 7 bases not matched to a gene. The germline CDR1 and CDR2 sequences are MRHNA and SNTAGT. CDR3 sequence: CASSVELAGGREQFF. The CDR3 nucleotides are TGTGCCAGCAGTGTAGAACTAGCGGGAGGGCGCGAGCAGTTCTTC.

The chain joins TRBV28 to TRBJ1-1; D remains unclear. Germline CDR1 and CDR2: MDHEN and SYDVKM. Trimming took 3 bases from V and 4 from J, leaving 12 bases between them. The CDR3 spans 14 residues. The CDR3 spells CASSLIQESTEAFF. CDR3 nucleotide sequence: TGTGCCAGCAGTTTGATTCAGGAATCCACTGAAGCTTTCTTT.

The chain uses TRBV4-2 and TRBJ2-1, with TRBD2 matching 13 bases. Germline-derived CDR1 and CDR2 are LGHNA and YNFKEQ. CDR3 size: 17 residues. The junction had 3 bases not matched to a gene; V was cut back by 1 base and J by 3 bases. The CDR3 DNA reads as TGTGCCAGCAGCCAAGGACTAGCGGGGGGTTACTACAATGAGCAGTTCTTC. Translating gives CASSQGLAGGYYNEQFF.